Below are 28 T cell receptor beta chains sequenced from a single sample in a study of cytomegalovirus exposure and HLA in healthy donors. A multiplex PCR was run with 60 Vbeta primers and 13 Jbeta primers. Here immunoSEQ multiplex PCR was the method, and the copy in TCRdb shows in-frame clones only, minus some. The sample has roughly 150,000 clones, around 80% seen once; the top ten hold around 14%. The sample was PBMCs. These receptor sequences come from a woman between 40 and 55 years old in good health and CMV-seronegative.

J is TRBJ1-2 and V is TRBV6-6; D might be TRBD1 (6 bases). Germline V gives CDR1 MNHNY, CDR2 SVGAGI (reference sequence). The CDR3 covers 15 residues. V lost 2 bases, J lost 2 bases, and 12 bases lay in between. The CDR3 DNA sequence: TGTGCCAGCAGTTACGTCGGGACACCCAACTATGGCTACACCTTC. Its translation is CASSYVGTPNYGYTF.

This sequence joins TRBV10-3 and TRBJ2-7; 7 nucleotides agree with TRBD2. With 6 bases clipped from V and 1 base from J, the junction kept 3 bases outside the gene matches. This CDR3 region has 13 residues. Germline V gene data show CDR1 as ENHRY and CDR2 as SYGVKD. CDR3 sequence (DNA): TGTGCCATCAGAAGCGGGGAGTCCTACGAGCAGTACTTC. Protein product: CAIRSGESYEQYF.

The chain links TRBV29-1 to TRBJ2-1, with TRBD2 identical over 11 bases. This CDR3 contains 15 residues. CDR1 is SQVTM and CDR2 is ANQGSEA in the germline V gene. Trimming cost V 7 bases and J 6 bases; bases outside gene matches: 11. CDR3 sequence: CSGIAGGPVFNEQFF. The CDR3, as DNA: TGCAGCGGGATAGCGGGAGGGCCGGTATTCAATGAGCAGTTCTTC.

The chain recombines TRBV5-1 with TRBJ2-1; TRBD1 is a possible D gene (8 bases). V lost 7 bases and J lost 7, with 21 bases in between. Germline V gene sequence: CDR1 SGHRS, CDR2 YFSETQ. The CDR3 sequence is 15 residues long. DNA for the CDR3: TGCGCCAGCCAGCTTCGTACAGGGGGGGGAAATGAGCAGTTCTTC. Amino acids: CASQLRTGGGNEQFF.

CDR3 amino acids: CSVEVSWEGRGEQFF. Written as DNA, the CDR3 is TGCAGCGTTGAAGTATCGTGGGAGGGCCGAGGTGAGCAGTTCTTC. This chain links TRBV29-1 with TRBJ2-1; 7 nucleotides agree with TRBD2. This CDR3 has 15 amino acids. Germline CDR1 is SQVTM and CDR2 is ANQGSEA. J lost 9 bases, V lost 1 base, and 12 bases had no gene match.

The chain couples TRBV28 to TRBJ2-3; 12 positions agree with TRBD2. Germline V gene data show CDR1 as MDHEN and CDR2 as SYDVKM. The CDR3 length is 16 residues. V trimming: 6 bases; J trimming: 3 bases; junction bases outside the gene matches: 7. In DNA, the CDR3 is TGTGCCAGCAGCCCCGCTAGCGGGGGGGCAACAGATACGCAGTATTTT. It yields the protein CASSPASGGATDTQYF. The full variable domain, with the rest looked up from reference TRBV28 and TRBJ2-3, is DVKVTQSSRYLVKRTGEKVFLECVQDMDHENMFWYRQDPGLGLRLIYFSYDVKMKEKGDIPEGYSVSREKKERFSLILESASTNQTSMYLCASSPASGGATDTQYFGPGTRLTVL.

The CDR3 coding sequence is TGTGCCAGCAGCTTTCTAGGGGAAGAGACCCAGTACTTC. It is translated as CASSFLGEETQYF. The chain recombines TRBV7-2 with TRBJ2-5; possibly TRBD1 for D (5 bases). The CDR3 is made up of 13 amino acids. The V gene lost 3 bases and the J gene lost 3 bases, with 8 bases spanning the gap. Germline values: CDR1 SGHTA, CDR2 FQGNSA. The entire variable domain, with the rest obtained from reference TRBV7-2 and TRBJ2-5, is as follows: GAGVSQSPSNKVTEKGKDVELRCDPISGHTALYWYRQSLGQGLEFLIYFQGNSAPDKSGLPSDRFSAERTGGSVSTLTIQRTQQEDSAVYLCASSFLGEETQYFGPGTRLLVL.

This clone has more than one count but fewer than ten. This chain links TRBV4-2 with TRBJ1-6, with TRBD1 as a possible D gene (5 bases). The CDR3 has 19 amino acids. V was shortened by 1 base and J by 0 bases, with 16 bases between the two germline ends. The germline gives CDR1 LGHNA, CDR2 YNFKEQ. CDR3 DNA: TGTGCCAGCAGCCAAGCGGCCAGGGCCGCTAGCTCCTATAATTCACCCCTCCACTTT. This encodes CASSQAARAASSYNSPLHF.

The J gene is TRBJ2-2, the V gene TRBV7-6; D gene ambiguous. Trimming shortened V by 4 bases and J by 4 bases, and 16 bases separated the two germline ends. Germline V gives CDR1 SGHVS, CDR2 FNYEAQ. CDR3 length equals 16 residues. In DNA, the CDR3 is TGTGCCAGCAGCTCCCGTGGAGAAAGTTTCACCGGGGAGCTGTTTTTT. It yields the protein CASSSRGESFTGELFF.

The genes are TRBV7-8 and TRBJ1-2; D is ambiguous. CDR1 SGHVS and CDR2 FQNEAQ come from the germline V gene. V lost 2 bases, J lost 7 bases, and 14 bases lay in between. The CDR3 sequence is 14 residues long. The CDR3 reads CASSLSGFDGGYTF. For the CDR3, the DNA is TGTGCCAGCAGCTTATCGGGGTTCGATGGTGGCTACACCTTC.

The gene calls are TRBV5-4 and TRBJ2-1; the match to TRBD2 covers 9 bases. J gave up 3 bases and V 6 bases, and 10 bases lay outside the gene matches. This CDR3 has 16 amino acids. Germline V gene sequence: CDR1 SGHNT, CDR2 YYREEE (reference sequence). CDR3 protein: CASTPSPSGNYNEQFF. CDR3 in DNA: TGTGCCAGCACCCCGTCTCCTAGCGGGAACTACAATGAGCAGTTCTTC.

The chain is built from TRBV9 and TRBJ2-2; D is perhaps TRBD1 (6 bases). The CDR3 is made up of 16 amino acids. Per the germline V gene, CDR1 is SGDLS and CDR2 is YYNGEE. V shed 4 bases and J shed 0 bases, with 13 bases lying between them. The CDR3, as DNA: TGTGCCAGCAGCACCAACAGGGCCCCGAACACCGGGGAGCTGTTTTTT. Amino acids: CASSTNRAPNTGELFF.

This clone was seen a handful of times. This chain uses TRBV18 with TRBJ2-3, with TRBD2 identical over 8 bases. Germline-derived CDR1 and CDR2 are KGHSH and LQKENI. CDR3 length: 16 residues. Trimming at V came to 1 base and at J to 5 bases, leaving 8 bases not matched to a gene. The CDR3 loop reads CASSPLLAGGGDTQYF. DNA of the CDR3: TGTGCCAGCTCACCACTTCTTGCGGGAGGCGGAGATACGCAGTATTTT.

The chain joins TRBV18 to TRBJ1-1; a weak D match, TRBD1 (5 bases). Trimming stripped 6 bases from V and 1 base from J, with 9 bases between. The length of the CDR3 is 13 residues. CDR1 KGHSH and CDR2 LQKENI come from the germline V gene. The CDR3 DNA follows: TGTGCCAGCTCTCCGGACAAGAACACTGAAGCTTTCTTT. The encoded protein is CASSPDKNTEAFF.

The genes are TRBV10-2 and TRBJ1-1; a weak D match, TRBD1 (6 bases). Deletions cut 5 bases from V and 1 base from J, with 14 bases between. This CDR3 contains 15 residues. Per germline, CDR1 WSHSY and CDR2 SAAADI. The CDR3 DNA sequence: TGCGCCAGCAGTAGCAGGGGCGGGGGGAACACTGAAGCTTTCTTT. Translated: CASSSRGGGNTEAFF.

The rearrangement joins TRBV28 to TRBJ2-6; D possibly corresponds to TRBD1 (6 bases). The CDR3 consists of 16 residues. CDR1 and CDR2 from the germline V gene are MDHEN and SYDVKM. V dropped 7 bases and J dropped 0 bases, with 13 bases sitting between them. The CDR3 bases are TGTGCCAGCAAGATAGGGGGTTACTCTGGGGCCAACGTCCTGACTTTC. Its protein product is CASKIGGYSGANVLTF.

This clone came up a few times. The rearrangement uses TRBV7-6 and TRBJ2-2; 7 bases are a match to TRBD1. Germline loops: CDR1 SGHVS, CDR2 FNYEAQ. This CDR3 comprises 15 residues. V lost 5 bases, J lost 4 bases, and 7 bases stayed unmatched. The CDR3 region is CASSASGGPTGELFF. CDR3 in DNA: TGTGCCAGCAGCGCCTCAGGGGGACCCACCGGGGAGCTGTTTTTT.

This clone occurred a few times. V usage is TRBV7-9 and J usage is TRBJ2-5; 7 nucleotides match TRBD2. The CDR3 extends over 14 amino acids. V was pared by 5 bases and J by 4 bases, with 7 bases of the junction left unmatched. The germline gives CDR1 SEHNR, CDR2 FQNEAQ (reference sequence). CDR3 bases: TGTGCCAGCAGCCCCATGTGGGGGGGAGAGACCCAGTACTTC. It codes for CASSPMWGGETQYF.

J is TRBJ2-1 and V is TRBV5-1; D perhaps matches TRBD1 (5 bases). V was clipped by 1 base and J by 5 bases, with 16 bases between them. This CDR3 contains 16 residues. Per germline, CDR1 SGHRS and CDR2 YFSETQ. CDR3 residues: CASSLQSRQINNEQFF. DNA for the CDR3: TGCGCCAGCAGCTTGCAATCACGACAGATTAACAATGAGCAGTTCTTC.

V is TRBV7-8 and J is TRBJ1-5, with D uncertain. Germline V CDR1 and CDR2: SGHVS, FQNEAQ. The CDR3 consists of 12 residues. The V end was cut by 5 bases, the J end by 6 bases, with 8 bases between. The chain's CDR3 is CASSPAGQPQHF. The CDR3 nucleotides are TGTGCCAGCAGCCCAGCGGGTCAGCCCCAGCATTTT.

This clone was detected only once. The chain has TRBV27 and TRBJ2-1, with no clear D. The germline CDR1 and CDR2 sequences are MNHEY and SMNVEV (reference sequence). Trimming left V 5 bases short and J 0 bases short, with 8 bases between. The CDR3 covers 14 residues. CDR3 nucleotides: TGTGCCAGCAGTCTTGTCAGCTCCTACAATGAGCAGTTCTTC. This codes for CASSLVSSYNEQFF.

The chain links TRBV7-8 to TRBJ2-1; 9 nucleotides match TRBD2. The V segment lost 5 bases and the J segment 7 bases; nucleotides outside the gene matches: 21. This CDR3 is 19 amino acids long. Germline V gene sequence: CDR1 SGHVS, CDR2 FQNEAQ. The CDR3 bases are TGTGCCAGCAGCCCTCGATTTAGCGGGAGTCTTTTAGTTGGGAATGAGCAGTTCTTC. This gives the protein CASSPRFSGSLLVGNEQFF.

CDR3 coding DNA: TGTGCCAGCAGTCCCAGGACAGAGCAGTACTTC. It yields the protein CASSPRTEQYF. The chain joins TRBV28 to TRBJ2-7, with a weak D call TRBD1 (5 bases). Germline V gene data show CDR1 as MDHEN and CDR2 as SYDVKM. This CDR3 comprises 11 residues. Trimming stripped 5 bases from V and 7 bases from J, with 9 bases between.

The V call is TRBV19, the J call TRBJ1-5; maybe TRBD1 (6 bases). V lost 6 bases, J lost 4 bases, and 16 bases lay in between. The CDR3 spans 15 residues. Per germline, CDR1 LNHDA and CDR2 SQIVND (reference sequence). The chain's CDR3 is CASRRQASPNQPQHF. CDR3 DNA: TGTGCCAGTAGGAGACAGGCGTCCCCAAATCAGCCCCAGCATTTT.

The chain recombines TRBV10-2 with TRBJ2-7; TRBD1 aligns across 9 bases. The CDR3 runs to 14 residues. V was pared by 6 bases and J by 0 bases, with 3 bases of the junction left unmatched. The germline CDR1 and CDR2 sequences are WSHSY and SAAADI. DNA for the CDR3: TGCGCCAGCAGAAGACAGGGGGACTCCTACGAGCAGTACTTC. Translation: CASRRQGDSYEQYF.

This clone occurred once. CDR3 in DNA: TGCGCCAGCAGCCAAGCCCTCAGACAGGGTACCTACAATGAGCAGTTCTTC. It codes for CASSQALRQGTYNEQFF. The rearrangement joins TRBV4-3 to TRBJ2-1; 7 bases agree with TRBD1. Germline V gene lookup returns CDR1 LGHNA and CDR2 YSLEER. The CDR3 contains 17 residues. Losses at the gene ends were 1 base for V and 2 bases for J; bases not matched to a gene: 8.

This clone was seen just once. The V gene is TRBV29-1, the J gene TRBJ2-3, with TRBD1 matching 9 bases. J lost 3 bases, V lost 6 bases, and 13 bases had no gene match. The CDR3 sequence is 16 residues long. Germline V gene lookup returns CDR1 SQVTM and CDR2 ANQGSEA. The CDR3 protein is CSVHILGQGLTDTQYF. The CDR3 DNA reads as TGCAGCGTACACATCTTGGGACAGGGCCTAACAGATACGCAGTATTTT.

CDR3 nucleotides: TGCGCCAGCAGCTTGGAGCCTAGCGGGGGGGCCGGGCGAGAGACCCAGTACTTC. Protein sequence: CASSLEPSGGAGRETQYF. This chain links TRBV5-1 with TRBJ2-5; 12 bases map to TRBD2. Trimming cost V 0 bases and J 4 bases; bases outside gene matches: 10. This CDR3 has 18 residues. Per the germline V gene, CDR1 is SGHRS and CDR2 is YFSETQ. Supplemented by reference TRBV5-1 and TRBJ2-5, the full variable domain reads KAGVTQTPRYLIKTRGQQVTLSCSPISGHRSVSWYQQTPGQGLQFLFEYFSETQRNKGNFPGRFSGRQFSNSRSEMNVSTLELGDSALYLCASSLEPSGGAGRETQYFGPGTRLLVL.